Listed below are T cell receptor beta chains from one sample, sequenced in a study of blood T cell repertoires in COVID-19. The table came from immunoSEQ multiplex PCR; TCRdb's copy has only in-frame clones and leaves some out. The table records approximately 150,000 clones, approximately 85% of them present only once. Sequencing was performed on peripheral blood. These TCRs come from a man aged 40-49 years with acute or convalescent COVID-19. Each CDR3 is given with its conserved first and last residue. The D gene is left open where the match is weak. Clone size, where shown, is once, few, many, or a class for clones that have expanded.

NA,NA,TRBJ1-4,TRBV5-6,CASSRAEQGASIKLFF,TGTGCCAGCAGCAGGGCTGAACAGGGTGCCTCGATAAAACTGTTTTTT
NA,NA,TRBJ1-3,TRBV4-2,CASSQEAGASGNTIYF,TGTGCCAGCAGCCAAGAAGCGGGGGCGTCTGGAAACACCATATATTTT
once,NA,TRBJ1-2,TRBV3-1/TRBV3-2,CASSQDLTGWVHGYTF,TGTGCCAGCAGCCAAGATCTAACAGGGTGGGTGCATGGCTACACCTTC
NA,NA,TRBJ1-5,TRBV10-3,CAIREAGLSNQPQHF,TGTGCCATCAGAGAAGCGGGACTTAGCAATCAGCCCCAGCATTTT
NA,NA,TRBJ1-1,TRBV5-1,CASSLGSSGKGLNTEAFF,TGCGCCAGCAGCTTGGGGTCTTCAGGGAAAGGATTGAACACTGAAGCTTTCTTT
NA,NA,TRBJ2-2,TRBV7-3,CASSSTTNTGELFF,TGTGCCAGCAGCTCAACCACGAACACCGGGGAGCTGTTTTTT
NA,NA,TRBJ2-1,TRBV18,CASSPSQRAFEQFF,TGTGCCAGCTCACCCAGTCAGCGGGCCTTTGAGCAGTTCTTC
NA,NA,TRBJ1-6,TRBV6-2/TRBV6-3,CASSPQDSYNSPLHF,TGTGCCAGCAGTCCCCAGGACTCCTATAATTCACCCCTCCACTTT
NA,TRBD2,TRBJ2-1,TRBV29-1,CSVVPSGVPYNEQFF,TGCAGCGTTGTTCCTAGCGGGGTACCGTACAATGAGCAGTTCTTC
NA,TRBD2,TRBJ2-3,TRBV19,CASSMASGGTDTQYF,TGTGCCAGTAGTATGGCCAGCGGGGGCACAGATACGCAGTATTTT
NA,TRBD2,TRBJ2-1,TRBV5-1,CASSVGGAYNEQFF,TGCGCCAGCAGCGTCGGGGGGGCCTACAATGAGCAGTTCTTC
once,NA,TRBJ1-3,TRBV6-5,CASSLNRASGNTIYF,TGTGCCAGCAGCCTAAACAGGGCCTCTGGAAACACCATATATTTT
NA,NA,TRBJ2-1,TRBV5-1,CASNQRVSTDNEQFF,TGCGCCAGCAATCAGCGTGTGTCAACTGACAATGAGCAGTTCTTC
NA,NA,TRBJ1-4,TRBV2,CASYGGNEKLFF,TGTGCCAGCTACGGGGGTAATGAAAAACTGTTTTTT
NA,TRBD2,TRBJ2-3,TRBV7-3,CASSLDPSGGSRDTQYF,TGTGCCAGCAGCTTAGATCCAAGCGGGGGCTCTAGAGATACGCAGTATTTT
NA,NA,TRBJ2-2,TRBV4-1,CASSRSQEIGELFF,TGCGCCAGCAGCCGATCCCAGGAAATCGGGGAGCTGTTTTTT
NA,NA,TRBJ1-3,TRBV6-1,CASSEGWRATGNTIYF,TGTGCCAGCAGTGAAGGCTGGAGGGCCACTGGAAACACCATATATTTT
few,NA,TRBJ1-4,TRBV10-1,CAKPQGYGEKLFF,TGCGCCAAACCTCAGGGGTATGGGGAAAAACTGTTTTTT
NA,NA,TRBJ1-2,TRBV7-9,CASSLAGRGKGYTF,TGTGCCAGCAGCTTAGCAGGGCGGGGGAAAGGCTACACCTTC
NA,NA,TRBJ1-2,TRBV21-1,CASSLGGGRYGYTF,TGTGCCAGCAGCCTCGGGGGGGGTCGGTATGGCTACACCTTC
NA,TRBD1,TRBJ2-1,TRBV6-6,CASSYSSGGPYNEQFF,TGTGCCAGCAGTTACTCATCAGGGGGCCCCTACAATGAGCAGTTCTTC
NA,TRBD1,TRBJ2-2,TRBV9,CASSVGAGGNTGELFF,TGTGCCAGCAGCGTAGGGGCAGGGGGAAACACCGGGGAGCTGTTTTTT
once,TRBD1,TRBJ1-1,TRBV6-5,CASRTGNTEAFF,TGTGCCAGCCGGACAGGAAACACTGAAGCTTTCTTT